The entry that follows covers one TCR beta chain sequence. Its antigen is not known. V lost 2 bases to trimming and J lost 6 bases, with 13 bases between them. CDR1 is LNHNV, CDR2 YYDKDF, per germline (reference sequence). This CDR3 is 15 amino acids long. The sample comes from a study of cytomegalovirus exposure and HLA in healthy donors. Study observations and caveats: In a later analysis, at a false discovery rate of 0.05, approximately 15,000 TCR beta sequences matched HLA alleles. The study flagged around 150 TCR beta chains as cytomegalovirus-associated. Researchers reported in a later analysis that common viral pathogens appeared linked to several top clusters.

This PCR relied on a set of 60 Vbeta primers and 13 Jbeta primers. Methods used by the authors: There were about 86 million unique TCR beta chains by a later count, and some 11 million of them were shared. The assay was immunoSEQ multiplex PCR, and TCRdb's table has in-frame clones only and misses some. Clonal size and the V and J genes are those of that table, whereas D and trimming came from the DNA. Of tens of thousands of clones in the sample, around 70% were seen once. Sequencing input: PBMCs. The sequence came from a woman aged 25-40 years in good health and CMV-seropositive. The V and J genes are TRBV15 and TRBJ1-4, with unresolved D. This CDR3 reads CATSRSLGPYEKLFF. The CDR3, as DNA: TGTGCCACCAGCAGATCACTTGGGCCTTATGAAAAACTGTTTTTT.